The entry below describes one T cell receptor beta chain. This clone was counted between two and nine times. The clone's antigen remains unknown. Base quality data are lacking; no much larger clone is found one base away. The library came from the immunoSEQ multiplex PCR assay. The table was pulled from immuneACCESS by TCRdb, which kept in-frame rearrangements only. Such tables lose some clones; where checked, under half of the loss comes from unresolved V genes, and the rest has no known cause. A total of around 68,000 clones appear in this sample, roughly 90% of them only once. The ten largest clones take up 4.2% of the sample. This record comes from a study of chemoradiotherapy in HPV16-positive cancers (dated 2022 in TCRdb). About the full investigation: Candidate HPV-specific T-cell clones and common TCR motifs were defined by functional T-cell assays performed on cells from two HPV16-positive patients. Next, the candidate HPV-specific TCRs and motifs were followed in TCR repertoires from around 90 patients with HPV-related cancers. The study asked whether T-cell immunity to the HPV oncoproteins E6 and E7 changes during chemoradiotherapy and whether this immunity affects survival.

Overall results and qualifications from the work: Expansion of candidate HPV-specific clones and E7-related TCR motifs was observed in the tumor microenvironment during treatment, whereas no such expansion was observed for non-HPV-specific T cells. The functional definition of HPV-specific T cells was derived from only a couple of HPV16-positive patients, and the survival association was reported for HPV16-positive patients. Improved recurrence-free survival in HPV16-positive patients was associated with expansion of HPV-responsive T cells during chemoradiotherapy.

The CDR3 numbers 14 residues from cysteine through phenylalanine. The read is trimmed to its CDR3 DNA, 42 bases read in frame from base 1. CDR1 is given as SGHDT and CDR2 as YYEEEE, both from the germline V gene. V is reduced by 3 bases and J by 2 bases, leaving a spacing of 11 bases between them. Because repertoires were sampled repeatedly during chemoradiotherapy, clonal expansion in the tumor microenvironment could be followed. The clonotype originates from a human donor with HPV-associated anogenital cancer. The sample consisted of blood, taken from a patient who underwent chemoradiotherapy. The rearranged segments are TRBV5-6 and TRBJ1-1; no D gene call is confident. The bases are TGTGCCAGCAGCTCTCCGGAAATAAACACTGAAGCTTTCTTT. Translated, it reads CASSSPEINTEAFF. The full variable domain, with segments outside the CDR3 supplied by the reference TRBV5-6 and TRBJ1-1 proteins, appears as DAGVTQSPTHLIKTRGQQVTLRCSPKSGHDTVSWYQQALGQGPQFIFQYYEEEERQRGNFPDRFSGHQFPNYSSELNVNALLLGDSALYLCASSSPEINTEAFFGQGTRLTVV.